The 28 T cell receptor beta chains given below trace back to one sample, sequenced in a study of blood T cell repertoires in COVID-19. Clones were sequenced by immunoSEQ multiplex PCR, and TCRdb holds only the in-frame ones, with some missing. The sample shows some 200,000 clones, roughly 94% of them seen only once. Source material: peripheral blood. The receptors were sampled from a young man with acute or convalescent COVID-19.

This clone turned up a few times. V usage is TRBV24-1 and J usage is TRBJ1-2, with TRBD1 matching 8 bases. Germline CDR1 reads KGHDR; CDR2 reads SFDVKD. The junction had 12 bases not matched to a gene; V was cut back by 6 bases and J by 4 bases. The CDR3 consists of 16 residues. The CDR3: CATSTDRGVAGYGYTF. The CDR3 nucleotides are TGTGCCACCAGTACAGACAGGGGAGTGGCGGGCTATGGCTACACCTTC.

The rearrangement joins TRBV3-1 (or the pseudogene TRBV3-2) to TRBJ1-5; TRBD1 might be the D (5 bases). Germline V CDR1 and CDR2: LGHDT, YNNKEL (reference sequence). V was trimmed by 4 bases and J by 3 bases, leaving 7 bases between them. The CDR3 consists of 13 residues. CDR3 loop: CASSRTNNQPQHF. In nucleotides, the CDR3 is TGTGCCAGCAGCCGGACAAACAATCAGCCCCAGCATTTT.

The chain employs TRBV28 and TRBJ1-1; 8 nucleotides match TRBD1. V was clipped by 5 bases and J by 5 bases; unmatched bases: 13. Germline V gene sequence: CDR1 MDHEN, CDR2 SYDVKM. There are 16 residues in the CDR3. The CDR3 region has the DNA TGTGCCAGCAGTGGACAGGGAATATTGGTAAGGACTGAAGCTTTCTTT. It codes for CASSGQGILVRTEAFF.

J is TRBJ1-2 and V is TRBV5-8; weak D call: TRBD1 (5 bases). Germline-derived CDR1 and CDR2 are SGHTS and YDEGEE. V lost 7 bases to trimming and J lost 3 bases, with 10 bases between them. The CDR3 consists of 12 residues. The DNA for the CDR3 is TGTGCCAGCGATAAGGGGCACTATGGCTACACCTTC. It codes for CASDKGHYGYTF.

This clone was seen once. This sequence joins TRBV7-9 and TRBJ2-7, with TRBD1 identical over 7 bases. The CDR3 runs to 14 residues. The V gene's germline CDR1 is SEHNR and CDR2 FQNEAQ (reference sequence). Germline trimming cut 2 bases from V and 8 bases from J; bases unmatched to any gene: 9. CDR3 nucleotides: TGTGCCAGCAGCTTACGGAACAGGGGAGAAAAGCAGTACTTC. Translated: CASSLRNRGEKQYF.

The J gene is TRBJ1-4, the V gene TRBV10-3, with TRBD1 as a possible D gene (5 bases). V gave up 0 bases and J gave up 5 bases, with 10 bases separating them. From germline, CDR1 is ENHRY and CDR2 SYGVKD. The CDR3 covers 15 residues. The CDR3 coding sequence is TGTGCCATCAGTGAGTCCCGGGACTCAAATGAAAAACTGTTTTTT. Protein sequence: CAISESRDSNEKLFF.

Worth noting for this clone: The junction shows a germline mismatch at one end, possibly a read error. The chain carries TRBV28 and TRBJ2-1; tentative D call: TRBD2 (6 bases). The CDR3 is 11 residues long. Germline values: CDR1 MDHEN, CDR2 SYDVKM. This CDR3 reads CASSLRRGLLF. The CDR3 DNA is TGTGCCAGCAGTTTAAGGCGGGGACTGCTCTTC.

The V gene is TRBV9, the J gene TRBJ2-3; TRBD2 aligns across 10 bases. This CDR3 is built from 18 residues. Trimming cost V 3 bases and J 0 bases; bases outside gene matches: 10. Germline-derived CDR1 and CDR2 are SGDLS and YYNGEE. DNA of the CDR3: TGTGCCAGCAGCGAAGCTAGCGGGAGACGAACTAGCACAGATACGCAGTATTTT. Its protein is CASSEASGRRTSTDTQYF.

The J gene is TRBJ2-7, the V gene TRBV11-1; 9 bases align to TRBD1. Trimming took 8 bases from V and 5 from J; bases not matched to a gene: 7. Germline loops: CDR1 SGHAT, CDR2 FQDESV (reference sequence). This CDR3 has 13 amino acids. The CDR3 protein is CASQGQGVDEQYF. CDR3 DNA: TGTGCCAGCCAGGGACAGGGAGTTGACGAGCAGTACTTC. Based on the CDR3 plus reference TRBV11-1 and TRBJ2-7, the full variable domain is EAEVAQSPRYKITEKSQAVAFWCDPISGHATLYWYRQILGQGPELLVQFQDESVVDDSQLPKDRFSAERLKGVDSTLKIQPAELGDSAMYLCASQGQGVDEQYFGPGTRLTVT.

The rearrangement joins TRBV7-9 to TRBJ1-2; D might be TRBD1 (5 bases). V was trimmed by 6 bases and J by 4 bases, leaving 12 bases between them. Germline V gene data show CDR1 as SEHNR and CDR2 as FQNEAQ (reference sequence). The CDR3 totals 13 residues. The CDR3 coding sequence is TGTGCCAGCAGAGCGGGTCAGGGCTATGGCTACACCTTC. Protein: CASRAGQGYGYTF.

Written as DNA, the CDR3 is TGTGCCAGCAGCCCGGGACTAGCGGGAGGGGAGCAGTACTTC. Translating it yields CASSPGLAGGEQYF. The V call is TRBV7-2, the J call TRBJ2-7, with 16 bases lining up with TRBD2. J gave up 7 bases and V 5 bases, and 2 bases lay outside the gene matches. Germline values: CDR1 SGHTA, CDR2 FQGNSA. The CDR3 is made up of 14 amino acids.

This clone came up once. This chain uses TRBV30 with TRBJ1-5; D is possibly TRBD1 (5 bases). Germline CDR1 GTSNPN, CDR2 SVGIG (reference sequence). Trimming pared 3 bases from V and 2 bases from J, leaving 14 bases between. This CDR3 has 15 amino acids. The CDR3 here is CAWSVDGTRNQPQHF. CDR3 coding DNA: TGTGCCTGGAGCGTTGACGGGACTCGCAATCAGCCCCAGCATTTT. Full variable domain (remainder filled in from reference TRBV30 and TRBJ1-5): SQTIHQWPATLVQPVGSPLSLECTVEGTSNPNLYWYRQAAGRGLQLLFYSVGIGQISSEVPQNLSASRPQDRQFILSSKKLLLSDSGFYLCAWSVDGTRNQPQHFGDGTRLSIL.

CDR3 region: CASSSAGDQPQHF. CDR3 bases: TGTGCCAGCAGTTCCGCGGGGGATCAGCCCCAGCATTTT. This sequence joins TRBV27 and TRBJ1-5; the D gene is possibly TRBD1 (5 bases). The CDR3 extends over 13 amino acids. In germline, CDR1 is MNHEY, CDR2 SMNVEV (reference sequence). Trimming removed 4 bases from V and 5 bases from J, with 9 bases in between.

This chain connects TRBV27 to TRBJ1-4; TRBD1 aligns across 11 bases. Germline CDR1 reads MNHEY; CDR2 reads SMNVEV (reference sequence). The CDR3 sequence is 16 residues long. The J segment lost 7 bases and the V segment lost 3 bases, leaving 7 bases of the junction unmatched. CDR3 region: CASSFGQGAISEKLFF. In nucleotides, the CDR3 is TGTGCCAGCAGTTTTGGACAGGGGGCCATTAGTGAAAAACTGTTTTTT.

The genes are TRBV5-1 and TRBJ2-7, with D unresolved. The length of the CDR3 is 15 residues. Germline CDR1 SGHRS, CDR2 YFSETQ. Trimming stripped 4 bases from V and 2 bases from J, with 16 bases between. The CDR3 coding sequence is TGCGCCAGCAGCCTTACCCCCTCTGGCCCCTACGAGCAGTACTTC. This codes for CASSLTPSGPYEQYF.

This chain connects TRBV4-1 to TRBJ2-7; 7 nucleotides match TRBD2. Germline V lookup: CDR1 MGHRA, CDR2 YSYEKL. The CDR3 contains 15 residues. The V and J ends lost 0 bases and 6 bases, in that order; junction bases with no gene match: 8. CDR3 amino acids: CASSQDSAGSLEQYF. Here the CDR3 DNA reads TGCGCCAGCAGCCAAGATTCAGCGGGATCGCTCGAGCAGTACTTC.

This chain's CDR3 is CASSSGTGGQPQHF. The DNA for the CDR3 is TGTGCCAGCAGTTCCGGGACAGGGGGACAGCCCCAGCATTTT. The rearrangement joins TRBV2 to TRBJ1-5, with 11 bases aligning to TRBD1. The CDR3 loop spans 14 amino acids. CDR1 and CDR2 (germline): SNHLY, FYNNEI. Unmatched junction bases numbered 4, after V lost 5 bases and J lost 7 bases.

The genes are TRBV28 and TRBJ1-2; tentative D call: TRBD1 (5 bases). Germline CDR1 is MDHEN and CDR2 is SYDVKM. The CDR3 is 15 residues long. Trimming removed 2 bases from V and 3 bases from J, with 13 bases in between. This CDR3 reads CASSLKGLRDYGYTF. The DNA for the CDR3 is TGTGCCAGCAGTTTAAAGGGACTAAGAGACTATGGCTACACCTTC.

The chain carries TRBV7-2 and TRBJ2-7, with D maybe TRBD1 (6 bases). The CDR3 totals 15 residues. Germline lookup yields CDR1 SGHTA and CDR2 FQGNSA. Trimming stripped 5 bases from V and 7 bases from J, with 21 bases between. CDR3 sequence reads: CASSRGGQGKAEQYF. The CDR3 DNA sequence: TGTGCCAGCAGCAGGGGTGGGCAGGGGAAGGCAGAGCAGTACTTC.

The rearrangement links TRBV7-2 to TRBJ2-4, with 7 bases identical to TRBD2. The ends lost 1 base at V and 9 bases at J; junction bases unmatched: 9. Per the germline V gene, CDR1 is SGHTA and CDR2 is FQGNSA. The CDR3 has 15 residues. CDR3 DNA: TGTGCCAGCAGCTTAGAAGGGCTAGCGGTCTCCATTCAGTACTTC. The encoded protein is CASSLEGLAVSIQYF.

V gene TRBV7-9 combines with J gene TRBJ2-1, with TRBD2 matching 9 bases. J was trimmed by 9 bases and V by 1 base; bases with no gene match: 7. The CDR3 contains 15 residues. Germline V gene lookup returns CDR1 SEHNR and CDR2 FQNEAQ (reference sequence). Here the CDR3 DNA reads TGTGCCAGCAGCTTAGTGGCTAGCGGGAAAGGTGAGCAGTTCTTC. Translated: CASSLVASGKGEQFF.

The chain joins TRBV5-1 to TRBJ1-2, with D possibly being TRBD1 (5 bases). Trimming took off 4 bases at V and 5 bases at J, with 18 bases between the two ends. The CDR3 is made up of 15 amino acids. The germline V gene encodes CDR1 SGHRS and CDR2 YFSETQ. The CDR3 region has the DNA TGCGCCAGCAGCCCATCGACAGCCTCTGGTTATGGCTACACCTTC. Protein: CASSPSTASGYGYTF.

This rearrangement joins TRBV5-1 to TRBJ1-2; 7 positions match TRBD1. Germline values: CDR1 SGHRS, CDR2 YFSETQ. This CDR3 spans 15 amino acids. V shed 0 bases, J shed 8 bases, and the junction held 10 bases outside the gene matches. The CDR3 region has the DNA TGCGCCAGCAGCTTGGAGGGGGCCACCACCCTAGGCTACACCTTC. The encoded protein is CASSLEGATTLGYTF. Supplemented by reference TRBV5-1 and TRBJ1-2, the full variable domain reads KAGVTQTPRYLIKTRGQQVTLSCSPISGHRSVSWYQQTPGQGLQFLFEYFSETQRNKGNFPGRFSGRQFSNSRSEMNVSTLELGDSALYLCASSLEGATTLGYTFGSGTRLTVV.

This chain joins TRBV3-1 (or the pseudogene TRBV3-2) and TRBJ2-1, with D possibly being TRBD1 (6 bases). V was clipped by 2 bases and J by 6 bases, with 14 bases between them. CDR3 length equals 15 residues. CDR1 LGHDT and CDR2 YNNKEL come from the germline V gene (reference sequence). This CDR3 is CASSQLGRGFNEQFF. CDR3 nucleotide sequence: TGTGCCAGCAGCCAATTAGGCAGGGGCTTCAATGAGCAGTTCTTC.

The chain has TRBV11-2 and TRBJ1-1; D is possibly TRBD1 (6 bases). The length of the CDR3 is 16 residues. The germline V and J ends were trimmed by 2 bases and 0 bases, with 13 bases remaining between them. Germline lookup yields CDR1 SGHAT and CDR2 FQNNGV. CDR3 loop: CASSLTLTGMNTEAFF. The CDR3, as DNA: TGTGCCAGCAGCTTAACCCTAACAGGGATGAACACTGAAGCTTTCTTT.

J is TRBJ2-1 and V is TRBV7-2; 10 nucleotides align to TRBD2. The V gene's germline CDR1 is SGHTA and CDR2 FQGNSA. The trim removed 2 bases at V and 6 bases at J, leaving 7 bases unmatched. The CDR3 runs 16 residues. CDR3 sequence (DNA): TGTGCCAGCAGCTTACTAGCGGGGGCTTTCTCCAATGAGCAGTTCTTC. It is translated as CASSLLAGAFSNEQFF.

This clone appeared a single time. The chain is built from TRBV5-4 and TRBJ1-3; TRBD1 might be the D (5 bases). V dropped 2 bases and J dropped 4 bases, with 10 bases sitting between them. Germline lookup yields CDR1 SGHNT and CDR2 YYREEE (reference sequence). This CDR3 has 14 residues. CDR3 nucleotide sequence: TGTGCCAGCAGCTTACAGGCTACCGGAAACACCATATATTTT. Its protein product is CASSLQATGNTIYF. Complete variable domain (other parts from reference TRBV5-4 and TRBJ1-3): ETGVTQSPTHLIKTRGQQVTLRCSSQSGHNTVSWYQQALGQGPQFIFQYYREEENGRGNFPPRFSGLQFPNYSSELNVNALELDDSALYLCASSLQATGNTIYFGEGSWLTVV.

The chain combines TRBV6-6 with TRBJ1-5; D not certain. The length of the CDR3 is 12 residues. Trimming removed 5 bases from V and 7 bases from J, with 9 bases in between. Per the germline V gene, CDR1 is MNHNY and CDR2 is SVGAGI (reference sequence). CDR3: CASSGREQPQHF. CDR3 in DNA: TGTGCCAGCAGTGGGAGGGAGCAGCCCCAGCATTTT.